The clone carrying this T cell receptor (beta chain) was seen only once. Trimming pared 0 bases from V and 8 bases from J, leaving 8 bases between. There are 13 residues in the CDR3. Germline values: CDR1 MNHEY, CDR2 SVGEGT. These data come from a study of blood T cell repertoires in COVID-19. TCRdb's copy holds only in-frame clones and misses some; the assay was immunoSEQ multiplex PCR. The sample shows about 220,000 clones, roughly 89% of them seen only once. The sequenced sample consisted of PBMCs or T cells enriched from blood (not recorded which). The J gene is TRBJ2-1, the V gene TRBV6-2 or TRBV6-3, with a possible D match to TRBD2 (5 bases). The clonotype was recovered from a young man who had been exposed to COVID-19. The CDR3: CASSYSGSDEQFF. CDR3 coding DNA: TGTGCCAGCAGTTACTCAGGGAGCGATGAGCAGTTCTTC.